The 21 T cell receptor beta chains listed next were all sequenced from one sample in a study of CD8+CD57+ T cells in acquired aplastic anemia. Sequencing involved patients with CD8+CD57+ cell expansion previously shown by flow cytometry. Researchers used genomic DNA as the template to profile TCR beta VDJ and CDR3. TCRdb re-called the reads with MiXCR, one entry per CDR3 protein. The table has approximately 260,000 distinct CDR3 sequences, roughly 80% seen once; the top ten hold around 40%. Source material: sorted CD4+, CD8+, or CD8+CD57+ T cells (not recorded which) from PBMCs. The receptors were sampled from a human donor with aplastic anemia.

The V gene is TRBV7-2, the J gene TRBJ1-2; tentatively, D is TRBD1 (5 bases). This CDR3 region has 16 residues. V lost 3 bases to trimming and J lost 10 bases, with 24 bases between them. The germline V gene has CDR1 SGHTA and CDR2 FQGNSA. CDR3 sequence reads: CASSLERDAHLGYYTF. The CDR3 nucleotides are TGTGCCAGCAGCTTGGAGAGGGACGCGCACTTAGGCTACTACACCTTC. Full variable domain (missing parts from reference TRBV7-2 and TRBJ1-2): GAGVSQSPSNKVTEKGKDVELRCDPISGHTALYWYRQSLGQGLEFLIYFQGNSAPDKSGLPSDRFSAERTGGSVSTLTIQRTQQEDSAVYLCASSLERDAHLGYYTFGSGTRLTVV.

The rearrangement links TRBV12-3 or TRBV12-4 to TRBJ2-3, with D possibly called TRBD1 or TRBD2 (7 bases each). The CDR3 contains 14 residues. V dropped 5 bases and J dropped 0 bases, with 9 bases sitting between them. The CDR3 DNA follows: TGTGCCAGCAGTCAGGGGGGGAGCACAGATACGCAGTATTTT. Its protein product is CASSQGGSTDTQYF.

With respect to this clonotype: At one end, the junction sequence differs from germline, possibly due to a read error. The V call is TRBV7-9, the J call TRBJ2-3; 7 nucleotides agree with TRBD2. Germline CDR1 and CDR2: SEHNR and FQNEAQ (reference sequence). The CDR3 covers 14 residues. CDR3 DNA: TGTGCCAGCAGCTTTCAAAGAAGCGGGGATACCGATGAGTTT. It yields the protein CASSFQRSGDTDEF.

For this clonotype: One end of the junction varies from germline; a read error may be responsible. The rearrangement links TRBV15 to TRBJ2-5, with D maybe TRBD2 (6 bases). The V gene's germline CDR1 is LNHNV and CDR2 YYDKDF (reference sequence). This CDR3 region has 14 residues. The CDR3 is CATSGGSDQETQYW. CDR3 DNA: TGTGCCACCAGCGGAGGGTCAGACCAAGAGACCCAGTACTGG.

On this clonotype: In this CDR3 the conserved last residue, phenylalanine or tryptophan, is missing, so a read error is likely. The DNA is left out, because the CDR3 cannot be placed on it with certainty; the CDR3 is given as TCRdb lists it. CDR3 region: CAITGTGVELLFC. The chain combines TRBV10-3 with TRBJ2-7; the D call TRBD1 from the table was never checked on the DNA. The germline V gene encodes CDR1 ENHRY and CDR2 SYGVKD. The CDR3 region is 13 residues in length, termini included.

In regard to this clonotype: It is likely a read error, because the conserved phenylalanine at the end of the CDR3 is missing. The DNA is left out, because the CDR3 cannot be placed on it with certainty; the CDR3 is given as TCRdb lists it. This chain uses TRBV7-9 with TRBJ2-1; the tabulated D call, TRBD1, remains unverified against the DNA. The germline gives CDR1 SEHNR, CDR2 FQNEAQ (reference sequence). Including both end residues, the CDR3 is 13 amino acids long. The CDR3 region is CAYEEGAYQETQY.

V usage is TRBV5-6 and J usage is TRBJ2-1; no definite D call. This CDR3 region has 13 residues. The germline V gene encodes CDR1 SGHDT and CDR2 YYEEEE. V was trimmed by 2 bases and J by 8 bases, leaving 11 bases between them. CDR3 bases: TGTGCCAGCAGCTTCACTCCACGGGATGAGCAGTTCTTC. Encoded protein: CASSFTPRDEQFF. The full variable domain, rest sourced from reference TRBV5-6 and TRBJ2-1, is DAGVTQSPTHLIKTRGQQVTLRCSPKSGHDTVSWYQQALGQGPQFIFQYYEEEERQRGNFPDRFSGHQFPNYSSELNVNALLLGDSALYLCASSFTPRDEQFFGPGTRLTVL.

The CDR3 sequence is CASSLAGGADYGYLHF. CDR3 bases: TGTGCCAGCAGCTTGGCAGGGGGCGCCGACTATGGCTACCTCCACTTT. V and J are TRBV7-2 and TRBJ1-6; 8 bases map to TRBD1. The V and J ends lost 3 bases and 15 bases, in that order; junction bases with no gene match: 16. The CDR3 runs 16 residues. CDR1 is SGHTA and CDR2 is FQGNSA in the germline V gene.

This clonotype was counted once. This chain connects TRBV9 to TRBJ2-3, with TRBD2 identical over 13 bases. CDR3 length: 20 amino acids. V shed 3 bases, J shed 0 bases, and the junction held 13 bases outside the gene matches. The germline gives CDR1 SGDLS, CDR2 YYNGEE. The CDR3 loop is CASSGSPGLAGSISTDTQYF. The CDR3, as DNA: TGTGCCAGCAGCGGGTCCCCGGGACTAGCGGGGTCTATTAGCACAGATACGCAGTATTTT.

This clonotype appeared a few times. The chain employs TRBV29-1 and TRBJ2-3, with 12 positions matching TRBD2. Germline-derived CDR1 and CDR2 are SQVTM and ANQGSEA. The CDR3 totals 17 residues. V lost 3 bases and J lost 1; bases outside the gene matches: 8. CDR3 sequence (DNA): TGCAGCGTTGAGGTGGATCTAGCGGGGGGGCGCACAGATACGCAGTATTTT. This encodes CSVEVDLAGGRTDTQYF.

On this clonotype: A much larger clone differs by one base, so this may be a read error. The rearrangement joins TRBV9 to TRBJ2-1; D may be TRBD2 (6 bases). The CDR3 length is 16 residues. V was trimmed by 3 bases and J by 11 bases, leaving 24 bases between them. Germline V gene lookup returns CDR1 SGDLS and CDR2 YYNGEE. CDR3 DNA sequence: TGTGCCAGCAGCGGGGGGGACCGACGGGGAGGAAACAAGCAGTTCTTC. It yields the protein CASSGGDRRGGNKQFF. Together with reference TRBV9 and TRBJ2-1, the CDR3 gives the full variable domain: DSGVTQTPKHLITATGQRVTLRCSPRSGDLSVYWYQQSLDQGLQFLIQYYNGEERAKGNILERFSAQQFPDLHSELNLSSLELGDSALYFCASSGGDRRGGNKQFFGPGTRLTVL.

This chain uses TRBV2 with TRBJ2-5, with a weak D call TRBD1 (5 bases). The length of the CDR3 is 15 residues. Germline CDR1 is SNHLY and CDR2 is FYNNEI. V shed 7 bases and J shed 7 bases, with 22 bases lying between them. CDR3 DNA: TGTGCCAGCACCTTAGCCCTCCGGACAAAAGGGACCCAGTACTTC. This translates into CASTLALRTKGTQYF.

About this clonotype itself: This may come from a read error, since a much larger clone is one base off. CDR3 DNA sequence: TGTGCCAGCAGCTTAGATATGAGAGCCTACAATGAGCAGTTCTTC. Translated, it gives CASSLDMRAYNEQFF. The gene calls are TRBV11-3 and TRBJ2-1; no clear D. CDR1 and CDR2 (germline): SGHNT, YENEEA. Trimming pared 0 bases from V and 2 bases from J, leaving 8 bases between. The CDR3 contains 15 residues.

This clonotype appeared a single time. The chain employs TRBV15 and TRBJ2-7; D is uncertain. V lost 5 bases and J lost 9, with 20 bases in between. Germline V gene sequence: CDR1 LNHNV, CDR2 YYDKDF (reference sequence). The CDR3 has 14 residues. Written as DNA, the CDR3 is TGTGCCACCAGCGGCCGCAGCCAAGCCGAGGCGCAGTACTTC. Protein sequence: CATSGRSQAEAQYF.

The chain links TRBV20-1 to TRBJ1-1, with D hard to call. In germline, CDR1 is DFQATT, CDR2 SNEGSKA (reference sequence). V gave up 5 bases and J gave up 8 bases, with 12 bases separating them. The CDR3 is made up of 11 amino acids. The CDR3 reads CSASSGLEAFF. The DNA of the CDR3 is TGCAGTGCTTCTTCCGGACTCGAAGCTTTCTTT.

Worth noting for this clonotype: No DNA is shown, since the ends of the CDR3 on it are uncertain; the CDR3 is the one TCRdb lists. The chain links TRBV7-9 to TRBJ1-1. The CDR3 spans 15 amino acids, including both terminal residues. Germline V lookup: CDR1 SEHNR, CDR2 FQNEAQ (reference sequence). This CDR3 reads CASSADDTQYFGPFF.

About this clonotype itself: Mismatch with germline at one junction end may stem from a read error. The chain uses TRBV9 and TRBJ2-5; D might be TRBD2 (5 bases). Germline loops: CDR1 SGDLS, CDR2 YYNGEE. The CDR3 loop spans 14 amino acids. The CDR3 sequence: CATSSGNEEETQYF. CDR3 in DNA: TGTGCCACCAGCAGCGGCAACGAGGAAGAGACCCAGTACTTC.

The chain uses TRBV20-1 and TRBJ1-1; D call uncertain. CDR1 is DFQATT and CDR2 is SNEGSKA in the germline V gene (reference sequence). The CDR3 runs to 15 residues. The V gene lost 2 bases and the J gene lost 2 bases, with 15 bases spanning the gap. CDR3 protein: CSARLVRARNTEAFF. Written as DNA, the CDR3 is TGCAGTGCTAGATTAGTGCGGGCGAGAAACACTGAAGCTTTCTTT.

The genes are TRBV15 and TRBJ2-5, with D possibly called TRBD1 or TRBD2 (6 bases each). From germline, CDR1 is LNHNV and CDR2 YYDKDF (reference sequence). The germline V and J ends were trimmed by 3 bases and 2 bases, with 13 bases remaining between them. The length of the CDR3 is 15 residues. CDR3 DNA: TGTGCCACCAGCAGGGGTGGGGGGCAGCAAGAGACCCAGTACTTC. This gives the protein CATSRGGGQQETQYF.

The chain is built from TRBV7-8 and TRBJ2-1; D could derive from TRBD1 or TRBD2 (5 bases each). Germline lookup yields CDR1 SGHVS and CDR2 FQNEAQ. Deletions cut 2 bases from V and 13 bases from J, with 24 bases between. The CDR3 loop spans 16 amino acids. The CDR3 is CASSLTGRPDTQDQFF. The CDR3 nucleotides are TGTGCCAGCAGCTTAACGGGACGGCCCGATACCCAGGATCAGTTCTTC.

The chain carries TRBV29-1 and TRBJ1-1, with D tentatively TRBD1 (6 bases). Trimming cost V 6 bases and J 5 bases, with 19 bases left between them. The CDR3 sequence is 14 residues long. Germline V gene lookup returns CDR1 SQVTM and CDR2 ANQGSEA. CDR3 sequence reads: CSVGGKGQGTEAFF. DNA of the CDR3: TGCAGCGTGGGGGGCAAAGGTCAGGGAACTGAAGCTTTCTTT. The whole variable domain, remainder taken from reference TRBV29-1 and TRBJ1-1, is SAVISQKPSRDICQRGTSLTIQCQVDSQVTMMFWYRQQPGQSLTLIATANQGSEATYESGFVIDKFPISRPNLTFSTLTVSNMSPEDSSIYLCSVGGKGQGTEAFFGQGTRLTVV.